What follows are 5 T cell receptor beta chains derived from one specimen sequenced in a study of T-cell memory formation after mild COVID-19 (dated by TCRdb to the early 2020s). The library came from 5' RACE. The data were produced on an Illumina NovaSeq 6000. Using fastp trimming at Q25 and MiXCR clonotype assembly, TCRdb reanalyzed the public sequencing data and kept in-frame beta chains. A single entry per CDR3 protein holds the most common genes and DNA from its merged rows. The sample table holds around 470,000 distinct CDR3 sequences, of which about 19% were seen once. Approximately 8.1% of the sample lies in the top ten. Source material: PBMCs or a T cell subset sorted from them (not recorded which). The receptors here all came from an adult woman who had mild COVID-19 (a few samples of this study predate the infection). The sample titles of this study are shuffled in the database, so cell type and time point are left out; the donor was told from shared clones.

The chain recombines TRBV9 with TRBJ2-7; D is ambiguous. Germline CDR1 reads SGDLS; CDR2 reads YYNGEE. This CDR3 comprises 16 residues. V was cut by 5 bases and J by 1 base, with 19 bases left in between. In DNA form, the CDR3 reads TGTGCCAGCAGTCTTGGCGCAGGAATGTGGTCCTACGAGCAGTACTTC. It yields the protein CASSLGAGMWSYEQYF.

The chain combines TRBV5-1 with TRBJ1-1; 7 nucleotides align to TRBD1. CDR3 size: 14 residues. Per the germline V gene, CDR1 is SGHRS and CDR2 is YFSETQ. Trimming took 4 bases from V and 6 from J; bases not matched to a gene: 9. The CDR3 loop reads CASSPGQAHAEAFF. For the CDR3, the DNA is TGCGCCAGCAGCCCCGGACAGGCCCACGCTGAAGCTTTCTTT. The full variable domain, in which reference TRBV5-1 and TRBJ1-1 provide the parts outside the CDR3, is KAGVTQTPRYLIKTRGQQVTLSCSPISGHRSVSWYQQTPGQGLQFLFEYFSETQRNKGNFPGRFSGRQFSNSRSEMNVSTLELGDSALYLCASSPGQAHAEAFFGQGTRLTVV.

This CDR3 reads CASSSSPVNYGYTF. The CDR3 DNA follows: TGTGCCAGCAGTTCCTCACCGGTTAACTATGGCTACACCTTC. The V gene is TRBV12-3 or TRBV12-4, the J gene TRBJ1-2, with D unclear. The CDR3 length is 14 residues. Trimming took 4 bases from V and 1 from J, leaving 10 bases between them.

The chain employs TRBV7-9 and TRBJ2-7, with D perhaps matching TRBD1 (5 bases). The CDR3 is 14 residues long. Per the germline V gene, CDR1 is SEHNR and CDR2 is FQNEAQ (reference sequence). The germline V and J ends were trimmed by 6 bases and 0 bases, with 12 bases remaining between them. CDR3 in amino acids: CASRPGSSSYEQYF. CDR3 bases: TGTGCCAGCAGGCCAGGGTCGAGCTCCTACGAGCAGTACTTC.

The gene calls are TRBV7-2 and TRBJ2-1; D may be TRBD2 (5 bases). The CDR3 is 17 amino acids. CDR1 and CDR2 from the germline V gene are SGHTA and FQGNSA. V shed 7 bases and J shed 1 base, with 20 bases lying between them. This chain's CDR3 is CASNGGGRLASYNEQFF. Here the CDR3 DNA reads TGTGCCAGCAATGGAGGCGGGCGCCTAGCATCCTACAATGAGCAGTTCTTC.